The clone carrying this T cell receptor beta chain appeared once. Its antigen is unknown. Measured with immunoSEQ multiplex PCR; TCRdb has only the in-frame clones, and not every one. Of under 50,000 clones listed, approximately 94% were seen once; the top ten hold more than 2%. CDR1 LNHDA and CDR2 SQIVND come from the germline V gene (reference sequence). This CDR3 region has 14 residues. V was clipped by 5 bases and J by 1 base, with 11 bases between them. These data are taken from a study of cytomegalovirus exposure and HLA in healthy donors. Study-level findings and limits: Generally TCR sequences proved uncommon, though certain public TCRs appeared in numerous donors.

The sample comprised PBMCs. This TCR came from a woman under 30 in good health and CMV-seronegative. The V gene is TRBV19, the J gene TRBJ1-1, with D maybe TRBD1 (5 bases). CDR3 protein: CASSLQGRNTEAFF. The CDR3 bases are TGTGCCAGTAGTCTTCAGGGTCGGAACACTGAAGCTTTCTTT.